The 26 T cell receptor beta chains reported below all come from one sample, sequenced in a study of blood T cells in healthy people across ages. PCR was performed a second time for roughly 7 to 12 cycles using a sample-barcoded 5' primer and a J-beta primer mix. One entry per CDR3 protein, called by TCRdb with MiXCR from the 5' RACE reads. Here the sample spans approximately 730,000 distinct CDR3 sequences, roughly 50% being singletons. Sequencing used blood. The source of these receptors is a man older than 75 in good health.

In DNA, the CDR3 is TGTGCCAGCTCACCACCTAGCGGGACCAATGAGCAGTTCTTC. This codes for CASSPPSGTNEQFF. This sequence joins TRBV18 and TRBJ2-1; 8 positions agree with TRBD2. Germline V gene sequence: CDR1 KGHSH, CDR2 LQKENI. The CDR3 is made up of 14 amino acids. Trimming at V came to 0 bases and at J to 6 bases, leaving 1 base not matched to a gene.

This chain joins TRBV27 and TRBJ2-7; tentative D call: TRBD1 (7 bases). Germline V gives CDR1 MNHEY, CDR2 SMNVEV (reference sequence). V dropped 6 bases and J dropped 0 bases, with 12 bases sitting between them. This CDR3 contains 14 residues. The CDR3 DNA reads TGTGCCAGCAGGCCCCAGGGGGGCTCCTACGAGCAGTACTTC. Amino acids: CASRPQGGSYEQYF.

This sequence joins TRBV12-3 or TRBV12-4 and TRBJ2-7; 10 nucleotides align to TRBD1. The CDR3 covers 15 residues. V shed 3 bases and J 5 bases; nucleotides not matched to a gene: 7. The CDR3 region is CASSFRTGGADEQYF. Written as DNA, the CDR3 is TGTGCCAGCAGTTTCAGGACAGGGGGAGCCGACGAGCAGTACTTC.

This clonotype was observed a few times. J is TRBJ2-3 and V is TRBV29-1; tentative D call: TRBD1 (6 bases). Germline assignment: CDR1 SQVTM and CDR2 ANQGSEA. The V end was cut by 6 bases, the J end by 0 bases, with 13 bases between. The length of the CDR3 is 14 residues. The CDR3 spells CSVPLTGSTDTQYF. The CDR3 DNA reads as TGCAGCGTACCTTTGACAGGTAGCACAGATACGCAGTATTTT.

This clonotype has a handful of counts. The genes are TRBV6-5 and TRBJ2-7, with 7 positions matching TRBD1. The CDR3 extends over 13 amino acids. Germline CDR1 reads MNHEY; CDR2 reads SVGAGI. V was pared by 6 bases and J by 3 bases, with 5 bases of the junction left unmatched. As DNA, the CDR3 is TGTGCCAGCAGAAGGGGGCTAGACTACGAGCAGTACTTC. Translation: CASRRGLDYEQYF.

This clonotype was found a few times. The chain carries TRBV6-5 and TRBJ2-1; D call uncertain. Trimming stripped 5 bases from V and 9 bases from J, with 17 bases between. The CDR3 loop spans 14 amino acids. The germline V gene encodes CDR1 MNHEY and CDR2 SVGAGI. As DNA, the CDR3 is TGTGCCAGCAGTCCCGTATCGATCGCGCGTGAGCAGTTCTTC. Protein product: CASSPVSIAREQFF.

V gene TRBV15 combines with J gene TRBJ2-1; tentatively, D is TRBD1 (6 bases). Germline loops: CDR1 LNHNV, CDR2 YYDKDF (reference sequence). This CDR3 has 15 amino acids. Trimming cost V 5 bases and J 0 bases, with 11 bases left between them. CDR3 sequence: CATSQTGSSYNEQFF. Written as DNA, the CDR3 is TGTGCCACCAGCCAAACAGGGAGCTCCTACAATGAGCAGTTCTTC.

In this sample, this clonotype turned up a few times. Here the CDR3 DNA reads TGTGCCAGCAGACCTGGACAGGGCGCCCACGAGCAGTACTTC. Its translation is CASRPGQGAHEQYF. The chain carries TRBV6-5 and TRBJ2-7; 8 bases align to TRBD1. In germline, CDR1 is MNHEY, CDR2 SVGAGI. The V gene end was trimmed by 6 bases and the J gene end by 5 bases; junction bases not matched to a gene: 9. The CDR3 consists of 14 residues.

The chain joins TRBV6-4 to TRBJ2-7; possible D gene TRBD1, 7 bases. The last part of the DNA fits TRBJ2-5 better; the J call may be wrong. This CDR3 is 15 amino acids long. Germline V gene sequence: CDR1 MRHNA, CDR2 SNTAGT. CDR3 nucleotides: TGTGCCAGCAGTGGACAGGGAGGCCCTGGGGAGACCCAGTACTTC. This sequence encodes CASSGQGGPGETQYF.

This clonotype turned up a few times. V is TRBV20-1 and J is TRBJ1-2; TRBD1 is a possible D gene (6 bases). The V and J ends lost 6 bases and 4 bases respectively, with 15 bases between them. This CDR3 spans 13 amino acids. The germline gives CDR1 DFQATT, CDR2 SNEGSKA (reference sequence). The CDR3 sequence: CSASPGGSYGYTF. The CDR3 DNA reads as TGCAGTGCCTCGCCGGGGGGCAGCTATGGCTACACCTTC.

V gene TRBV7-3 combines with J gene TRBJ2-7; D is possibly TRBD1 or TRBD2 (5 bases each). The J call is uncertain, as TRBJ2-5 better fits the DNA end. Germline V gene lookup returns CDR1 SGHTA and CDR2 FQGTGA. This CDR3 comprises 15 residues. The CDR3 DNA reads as TGTGCCAGCAGCTCCGGGGACCACTTGGGGAAGACCCAGTACTTC. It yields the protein CASSSGDHLGKTQYF.

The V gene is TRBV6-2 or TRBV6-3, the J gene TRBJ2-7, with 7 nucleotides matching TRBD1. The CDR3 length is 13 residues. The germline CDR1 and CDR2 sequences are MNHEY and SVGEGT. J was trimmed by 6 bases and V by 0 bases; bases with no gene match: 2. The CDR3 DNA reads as TGTGCCAGCAGTTACTCGACAGGGTCCGAGCAGTACTTC. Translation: CASSYSTGSEQYF.

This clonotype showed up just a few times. CDR3 loop: CASSQDFDRASGVKYTQYF. For the CDR3, the DNA is TGCGCCAGCAGCCAAGATTTCGATAGGGCCAGCGGGGTTAAGTATACGCAGTATTTT. This chain uses TRBV4-1 with TRBJ2-3; 7 bases align to TRBD2. Looked up from germline, CDR1 is MGHRA and CDR2 is YSYEKL. Trimming at V came to 0 bases and at J to 7 bases, leaving 19 bases not matched to a gene. The CDR3 contains 19 residues.

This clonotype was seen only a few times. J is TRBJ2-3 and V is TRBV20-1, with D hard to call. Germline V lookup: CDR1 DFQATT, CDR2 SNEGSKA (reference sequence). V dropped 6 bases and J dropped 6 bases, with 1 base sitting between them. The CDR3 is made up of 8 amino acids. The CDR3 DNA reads TGCAGTGCCGATACGCAGTATTTT. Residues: CSADTQYF.

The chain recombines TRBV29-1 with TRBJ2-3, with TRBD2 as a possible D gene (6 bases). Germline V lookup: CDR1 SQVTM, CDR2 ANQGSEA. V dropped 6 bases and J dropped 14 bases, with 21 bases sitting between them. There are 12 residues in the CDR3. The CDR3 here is CSVTGGNRYAYF. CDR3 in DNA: TGCAGCGTAACTGGGGGGAACAGATACGCGTATTTT.

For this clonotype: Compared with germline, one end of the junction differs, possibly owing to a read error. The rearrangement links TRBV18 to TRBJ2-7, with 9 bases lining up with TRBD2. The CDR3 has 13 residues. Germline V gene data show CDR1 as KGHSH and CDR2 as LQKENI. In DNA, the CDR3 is TGTGCCAGCTCCCCCGGGACTAGCAGAGAGCAGTACTTT. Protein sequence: CASSPGTSREQYF.

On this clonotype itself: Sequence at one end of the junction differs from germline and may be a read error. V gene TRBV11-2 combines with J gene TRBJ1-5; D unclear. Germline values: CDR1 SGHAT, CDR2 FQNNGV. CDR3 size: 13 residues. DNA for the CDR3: TGTGCCAGCAGCTTGGAATTCAATCAGCCTCAGCATTTT. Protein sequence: CASSLEFNQPQHF.

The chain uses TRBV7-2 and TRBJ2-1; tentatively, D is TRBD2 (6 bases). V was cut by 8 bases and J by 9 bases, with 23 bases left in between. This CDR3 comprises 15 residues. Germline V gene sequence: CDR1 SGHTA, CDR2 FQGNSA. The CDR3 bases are TGTGCCAGCGGTCCTCAGCGCGGGACTGCTGGTGAGCAGTTCTTC. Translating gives CASGPQRGTAGEQFF.

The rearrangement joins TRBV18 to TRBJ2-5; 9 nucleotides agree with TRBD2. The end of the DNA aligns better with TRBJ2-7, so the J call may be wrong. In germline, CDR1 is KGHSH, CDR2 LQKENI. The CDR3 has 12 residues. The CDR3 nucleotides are TGTGCCAGTACGGGACTAGCAGACGAGCAGTACTTC. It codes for CASTGLADEQYF.

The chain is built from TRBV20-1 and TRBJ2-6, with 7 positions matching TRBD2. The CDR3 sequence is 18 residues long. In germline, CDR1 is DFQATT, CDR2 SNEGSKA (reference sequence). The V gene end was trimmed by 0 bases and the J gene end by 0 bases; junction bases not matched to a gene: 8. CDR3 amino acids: CSARDHREARSGANVLTF. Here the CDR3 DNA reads TGCAGTGCTAGAGATCACCGGGAGGCCCGCTCTGGGGCCAACGTCCTGACTTTC.

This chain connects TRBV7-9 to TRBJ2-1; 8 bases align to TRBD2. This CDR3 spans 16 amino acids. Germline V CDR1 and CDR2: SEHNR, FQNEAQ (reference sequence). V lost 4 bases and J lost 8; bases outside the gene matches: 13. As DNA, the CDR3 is TGTGCCAGCAGCTACCGTACTAGCGGCGGAGGACATGAGCAGTTCTTC. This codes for CASSYRTSGGGHEQFF.

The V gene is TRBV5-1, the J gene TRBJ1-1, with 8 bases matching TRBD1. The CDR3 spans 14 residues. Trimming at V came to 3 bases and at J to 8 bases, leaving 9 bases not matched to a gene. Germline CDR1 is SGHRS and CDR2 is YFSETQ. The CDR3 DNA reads TGCGCCAGCAGCTCGACCACAGGGGGACGGGAAGCTTTCTTT. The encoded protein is CASSSTTGGREAFF. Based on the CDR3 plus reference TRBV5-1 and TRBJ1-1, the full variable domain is KAGVTQTPRYLIKTRGQQVTLSCSPISGHRSVSWYQQTPGQGLQFLFEYFSETQRNKGNFPGRFSGRQFSNSRSEMNVSTLELGDSALYLCASSSTTGGREAFFGQGTRLTVV.

CDR3 bases: TGTGCCAGCAGTCCCTGGGGCCCCAGAAATGAAAAACTGTTTTTT. Amino acid sequence: CASSPWGPRNEKLFF. The rearrangement uses TRBV2 and TRBJ1-4; weak D call: TRBD1 (5 bases). The germline V gene has CDR1 SNHLY and CDR2 FYNNEI. This CDR3 is built from 15 residues. Trimming took off 5 bases at V and 5 bases at J, with 15 bases between the two ends. Complete variable domain (other parts from reference TRBV2 and TRBJ1-4): EPEVTQTPSHQVTQMGQEVILRCVPISNHLYFYWYRQILGQKVEFLVSFYNNEISEKSEIFDDQFSVERPDGSNFTLKIRSTKLEDSAMYFCASSPWGPRNEKLFFGSGTQLSVL.

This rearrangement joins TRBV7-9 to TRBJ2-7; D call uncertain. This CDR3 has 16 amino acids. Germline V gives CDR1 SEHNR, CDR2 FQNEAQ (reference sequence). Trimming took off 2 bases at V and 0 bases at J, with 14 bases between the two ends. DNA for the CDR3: TGTGCCAGCAGCTTATACTTGACGGATAGCTCCTACGAGCAGTACTTC. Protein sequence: CASSLYLTDSSYEQYF. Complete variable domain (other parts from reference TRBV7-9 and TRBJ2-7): DTGVSQNPRHKITKRGQNVTFRCDPISEHNRLYWYRQTLGQGPEFLTYFQNEAQLEKSRLLSDRFSAERPKGSFSTLEIQRTEQGDSAMYLCASSLYLTDSSYEQYFGPGTRLTVT.

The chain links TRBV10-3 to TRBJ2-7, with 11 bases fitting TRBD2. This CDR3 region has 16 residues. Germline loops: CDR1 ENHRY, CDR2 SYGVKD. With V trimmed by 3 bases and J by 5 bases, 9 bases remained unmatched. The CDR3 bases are TGTGCCATCAGTGAAGGGGCGACTAGCGGGATCAACGAGCAGTACTTC. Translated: CAISEGATSGINEQYF.

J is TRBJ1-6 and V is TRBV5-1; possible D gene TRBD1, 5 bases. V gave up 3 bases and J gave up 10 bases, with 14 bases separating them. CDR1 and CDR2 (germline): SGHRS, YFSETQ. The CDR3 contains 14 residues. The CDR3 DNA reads TGCGCCAGCAGCTCCCAGGGCTTTCGATCACCCCTCCACTTT. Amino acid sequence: CASSSQGFRSPLHF.